This T cell receptor beta chain was identified in a study of cytomegalovirus exposure and HLA in healthy donors (TCRdb year 2017). About the investigation overall: According to an earlier analysis of a few hundred of the donors, about 179 million T cells yielded 90 million to 130 million unique TCR beta sequences and about 300 Gb of sequence data. An early release that covered some 630 HLA-typed donors contained around 300 gigabases of sequencing data and roughly 84 million unique TCR sequences. Of the roughly 400 genotyped donors, 65% to 90% fell in the genetic ancestry cluster associated with self-reported Caucasian donors. The aim of the study was to test whether cataloging public T cell receptors could identify signatures of past pathogen exposure. Using immunosequencing, the study profiled T cell repertoires from about 650 subjects and related those repertoires to cytomegalovirus serostatus. Along with the roughly 670-subject first cohort, a separate validation cohort of over a hundred different subjects was used. The study combined high-throughput TCR immunosequencing, statistical association of individual TCRs with disease status, and machine learning to predict cytomegalovirus infection status. In a later analysis, previously published TCR beta repertoires from 500 to 750 donors were re-analyzed and high-resolution HLA genotyping was added so that TCR occurrence patterns could be studied. Rather than drawing on any new phenotypic data, the later analysis identified candidate immune exposures from TCR beta sequences and the way those sequences occurred across donors. In an earlier analysis of over 550 of the donors, high-throughput TCR beta sequencing was used to judge whether each TCR beta V gene segment behaved as functional or pseudogenic. Donor age, sex, ethnicity and CMV serostatus were compiled together with the repertoire data. A later genetic analysis used genome-wide SNP genotypes for about 55% of the 666 donors, treating that subset as a discovery cohort. Every discovery cohort repertoire had been produced on one sequencing platform. Both class I and class II loci were covered by HLA typing, at four-digit resolution. The number of typed donors differed by locus: roughly 629-640 for A, B, C, DRB1 and DQB1; about 520 for DQA1; some 610 for DPA1; and roughly 470 for DPB1. Roughly 5 DR-DQ haplotypes were handled as single units for association and clustering, since linkage in the cohort was strong. Among about 400 genotyped donors of the cohort, an average of about 240,000 unique TCR beta nucleotide sequences was sequenced per donor, of which about 19% were non-productive.

To prepare the library, the immunoSEQ multiplex PCR assay was applied. A mixture of 60 forward primers for TCR Vbeta segments and 13 reverse primers for TCR Jbeta segments was used in the multiplex PCR. Amplification of the CDR3 region of rearranged TCR beta genes was performed with a multiplex PCR assay on genomic DNA. The Illumina HiSeq System was used to sequence the amplified TCR beta libraries as 87-base-pair reads. Per the authors' processing: A later analysis counted about 80 million unique TCR beta chains across the 700 or so repertoires, and roughly 10 million of these chains were shared by at least two donors. A nearest-neighbor algorithm error-corrected the raw reads and collapsed the reads into unique sequences, merging closely related sequences to remove PCR and sequencing errors. To assign V, D and J gene segments, CDR3 sequences were aligned to IMGT reference sequences. For a sequence to be retained, a match of at least six nucleotides to both a V gene segment and a J gene segment was required. A rearrangement was called productive if the CDR3 had no stop codons and remained in frame with V and J, and every other rearrangement was called non-productive. CDR3 was defined according to IMGT convention as the region running from the second conserved V-encoded cysteine to the conserved J-encoded phenylalanine. In an earlier analysis of 587 of the donors, sequences lacking an unambiguous match to a single V gene segment were excluded. An earlier analysis of 587 of the donors classified V segments as functional when productive rearrangements were above 56.7% and as segregating when the standard deviation between donors was above 5%. To diagnose cytomegalovirus status from the catalog of TCR beta chain sequences, a statistical classification framework was built. In a later analysis, TCR nucleotide sequences were compared against IMGT/GENE-DB human TR gene sequences so that V and J genes could be assigned. Using the TCRdist pipeline, a later analysis assigned CDR3 sequences along with most-parsimonious VDJ recombination scenarios. In a later analysis, every TCR beta chain was defined by the combination of its CDR3 amino acid sequence and its V-gene family, and reads without a unique V-gene family were dropped. As a way to deal with suspected cross-contamination and a sequencing artifact, a later analysis dropped 640 or so nucleotide sequences that were highly shared and had low generation probability. A later analysis calculated a clonal expansion index for each public chain from normalized within-repertoire ranks of inferred template counts. A later analysis computed generation probabilities with a VDJ recombination model fitted to out-of-frame rearrangements, and checked the results against IGoR. In a later analysis, hypergeometric tests were used to score TCR-TCR, TCR-HLA and TCR-CMV co-occurrence, with a repertoire-size bias correction applied to TCR pairs. To estimate false discovery rates, a later analysis permuted the HLA or CMV assignments 20 times. In a later analysis, co-occurring TCRs were grouped using DBSCAN, and TCRdist sequence similarity was added for clustering within HLA-allele-positive subsets. Co-occurrence clustering excluded repertoires with fewer than 30,000 or more than 120,000 public chains, plus five with anomalous nucleotide sharing. Entries here come from immuneACCESS through TCRdb and include only in-frame sequences with V and J called. Some clones fail to appear in such tables; in the studies checked, an unresolved V gene covers under half of the shortfall, and the cause of the remainder is unknown. V and J calls and clone size are copied from that table; D and trimming were computed from the DNA. The sample profile shows 100,000 to 150,000 clones; 65% to 80% of them were found once. 3.5% to 5% of the sample is in the top ten clones.

Trimmed from V: 6 bases; trimmed from J: 3 bases; junction bases lacking a gene match: 9. Counted from cysteine to phenylalanine, this CDR3 has 15 amino acids. Just the 45-base CDR3 DNA is kept, in frame starting at base 1. The germline V gene sets CDR1 to SGHTA and CDR2 to FQGNSA. Worth noting for this clone: It has no known antigen specificity. No much larger clone is present one base from it, and per-base qualities are unavailable.

Overall study results and their limits: Most CMV-associated TCR beta chains appeared to be HLA-restricted in a later analysis, and the HLA associations seemed to be driven largely by CMV exposure. A cluster of highly shared sequence variants was judged likely to represent a technical artifact of the sequencing pipeline. Some IMGT-functional V segments, including TRBV6-2 and TRBV6-3, could not be told apart with the 87-base-pair reads, so those segments were excluded. In a later analysis, HLA-associated TCR beta chains showed more clonal expansion and lower generation probabilities than non-associated chains that were equally common. According to a later analysis, TCR association rates differed among HLA loci, with DRB1 alleles showing the most associated TCRs and HLA-C alleles showing the fewest. In an earlier analysis of 587 of the donors, most TCR beta V segments appeared in productive rearrangements about 87% or about 30% of the time, broadly matching IMGT annotations. Roughly uniform sequencing depth across donors was assumed in presence/absence analyses, although this assumption may not hold. At a false discovery rate of 0.05, a later analysis linked under 20,000 TCR beta sequences to specific HLA alleles. While some public TCRs were present in many individuals, most TCR sequences turned up only very rarely across donors. Three of the identified cytomegalovirus-associated TCR beta chains were confirmed in vitro to be specific for cytomegalovirus antigens. The only immune exposure information available for the cohort was CMV serostatus. In both the original and validation cohorts, the classifier was reported to diagnose cytomegalovirus status with high specificity and sensitivity. According to a later analysis, parvovirus B19, influenza, CMV and Epstein-Barr virus appeared linked to several top co-occurrence clusters. Because HLA typing was missing for some donors at each locus, association tests included only the typed subset. A later genetic analysis associated a missense DCLRE1C variant with V-gene and J-gene trimming of TCR beta chains, and an independent cohort replicated the association. The authors suggested that the approach could potentially be extended to other disease states and immunological phenotypes. The cohort was sequenced for TCR beta chains only, and without alpha or paired-chain data the features that could be detected were limited. A further reported finding was that TCR beta sequences accurately predicted the HLA-A and HLA-B alleles for most subjects in the first cohort. A total of about 150 TCR beta chains were listed by the study as associated with cytomegalovirus. Over 15 rarely observed V segments, including chromosome 9 orphons, were excluded from the earlier analysis of about 610 of the donors because counts were too low. Linkage disequilibrium might explain the correlated functional status among segregating V segments, but an unknown experimental factor could not be ruled out. Compared with the approximately 600-donor mean, donors in an Asian-associated ancestry cluster had fewer N-insertions in productive TCRs, according to a later genetic analysis. When HLA alleles, especially DR and DQ, strongly co-occurred, attributing TCR associations to individual alleles was difficult.

The cohort comprised approximately 700 healthy bone marrow donors. At the time of sampling, all cohort members were nominally healthy, though unrecorded immune exposures were likely present. The donor tested CMV seropositive, placing the donor among the 289 seropositive members of the cohort. A peripheral blood sample was provided by each donor, and peripheral blood mononuclear cells were used for TCR beta sequencing. The Qiagen DNeasy Blood Extraction Kit was used to extract genomic DNA from the blood cell samples. The receptor's source is a male donor in good health and CMV-seropositive. The sequence joins TRBV7-2 to TRBJ2-7, with TRBD1 identical over 9 junction bases. Sequencing used PBMCs. The nucleotide sequence is given as TGTGCCAGCAGTTACTCGGGACAGGGCTACTACGAGCAGTACTTC. Its amino acids are CASSYSGQGYYEQYF.